This record looks at one T cell receptor beta chain sequence and its context. The record originates from a study of shared clonotypes between healthy human individuals. V was shortened by 7 bases and J by 5 bases, with 12 bases between the two germline ends. Germline CDR1 MNHNY, CDR2 SVGAGI (reference sequence). The CDR3 is made up of 12 amino acids. Clones were read by immunoSEQ multiplex PCR, and TCRdb kept only the in-frame ones, dropping some. The sample lists some 1 million clones, around 74% occurring once. This TCR came from a man between 18 and 35 years old in good health. This chain connects TRBV6-6 to TRBJ2-7; the D call may be TRBD1 or TRBD2 (5 bases each). Sample: memory CD4+ T cells sorted from blood. Subset reported: CD45RA-negative fraction. CDR3 bases: TGTGCCAGCACCCCTAGAGGGGACGAGCAGTACTTC. It is translated as CASTPRGDEQYF.